This T cell receptor beta chain was identified during a study of blood T cells in healthy people across ages. Sample-barcoded 5' priming and a J-beta primer mix drove a second PCR of about 6 to 12 cycles. Via MiXCR, TCRdb re-called the 5' RACE reads, giving one row per CDR3 protein. Of over 1,500,000 distinct CDR3 sequences listed, 39% are singletons. General study results and limits: Naive CD4+ cells and diversity were both higher in long-lived donors than in aged donors.

Germline V CDR1 and CDR2: MNHEY, SMNVEV (reference sequence). J was trimmed by 4 bases and V by 6 bases; bases with no gene match: 9. The length of the CDR3 is 16 residues. A single count supports this clonotype. Its antigen is currently unknown. The source material was blood. The chain couples TRBV27 to TRBJ2-6, with 7 bases identical to TRBD1. The source of this sequence is a human donor in good health. CDR3 sequence (DNA): TGTGCCAGCAGCACCTGGACAGGTCAGGGGGCCAACGTCCTGACTTTC. This translates into CASSTWTGQGANVLTF.